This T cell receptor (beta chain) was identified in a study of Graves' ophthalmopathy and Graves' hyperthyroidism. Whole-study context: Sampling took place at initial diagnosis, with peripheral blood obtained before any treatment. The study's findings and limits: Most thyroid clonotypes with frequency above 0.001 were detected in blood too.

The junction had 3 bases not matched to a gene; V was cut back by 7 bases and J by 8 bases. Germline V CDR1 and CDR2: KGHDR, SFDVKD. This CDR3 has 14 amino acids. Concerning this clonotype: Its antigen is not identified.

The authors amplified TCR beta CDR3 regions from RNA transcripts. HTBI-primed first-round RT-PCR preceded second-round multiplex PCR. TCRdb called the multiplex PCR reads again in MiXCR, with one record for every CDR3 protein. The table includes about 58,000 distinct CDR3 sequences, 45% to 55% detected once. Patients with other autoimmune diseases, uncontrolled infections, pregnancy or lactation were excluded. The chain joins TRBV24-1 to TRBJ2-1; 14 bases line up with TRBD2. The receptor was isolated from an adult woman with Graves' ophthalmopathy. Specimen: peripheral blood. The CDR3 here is CATRRTSGRYEQFF. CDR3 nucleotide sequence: TGTGCCACCAGGAGGACTAGCGGGAGGTATGAGCAGTTCTTC.